The clone carrying this T cell receptor (beta chain) was seen more than once but under ten times. Its antigen remains unidentified. TCRdb ran MiXCR on the 5' RACE reads and lists one entry per CDR3 protein. Here the sample spans 180,000 or so distinct CDR3 sequences, about 9.9% being singletons. The sample comes from a study of CD8 T cells in ankylosing spondylitis. Study outcomes and limitations: Matched ankylosing spondylitis synovial fluid reportedly showed significant enrichment of disease-linked clones.

V lost 7 bases and J lost 6, with 11 bases in between. CDR1 is SGHRS, CDR2 YFSETQ, per germline. The CDR3 runs 11 residues. The chain carries TRBV5-1 and TRBJ2-7; TRBD2 is a possible D gene (5 bases). Sequencing was done on a sample of blood, either unsorted or a sorted T cell fraction (not recorded which). The sequence derives from a male donor with ankylosing spondylitis or in good health (not recorded which). CDR3 loop: CASGSEGEQYF. In DNA, the CDR3 is TGCGCCAGCGGGAGCGAGGGCGAGCAGTACTTC.